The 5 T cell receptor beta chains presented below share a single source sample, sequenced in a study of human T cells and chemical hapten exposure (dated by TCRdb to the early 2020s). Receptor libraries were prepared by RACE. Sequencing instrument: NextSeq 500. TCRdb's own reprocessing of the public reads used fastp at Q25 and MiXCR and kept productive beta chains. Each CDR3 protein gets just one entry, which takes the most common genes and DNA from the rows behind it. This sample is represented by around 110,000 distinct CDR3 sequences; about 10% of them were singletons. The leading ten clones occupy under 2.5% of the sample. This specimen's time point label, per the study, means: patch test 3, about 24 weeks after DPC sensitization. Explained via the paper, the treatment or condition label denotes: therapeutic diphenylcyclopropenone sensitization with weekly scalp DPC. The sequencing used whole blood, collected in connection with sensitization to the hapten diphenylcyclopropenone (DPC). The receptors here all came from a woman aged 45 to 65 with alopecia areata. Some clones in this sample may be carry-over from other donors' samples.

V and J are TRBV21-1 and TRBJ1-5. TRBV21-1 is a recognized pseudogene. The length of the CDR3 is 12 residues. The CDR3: CASSKGWRPQHF. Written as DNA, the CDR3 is TGTGCCAGCAGCAAAGGATGGAGGCCCCAGCATTTT.

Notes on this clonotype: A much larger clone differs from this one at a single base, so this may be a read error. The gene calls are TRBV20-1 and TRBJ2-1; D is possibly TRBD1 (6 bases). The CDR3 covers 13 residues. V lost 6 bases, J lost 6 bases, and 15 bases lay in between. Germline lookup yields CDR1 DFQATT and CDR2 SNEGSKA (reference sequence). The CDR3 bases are TGCAGTGCGTTTCGGGACACCAGCAATGAGCAGTTCTTC. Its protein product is CSAFRDTSNEQFF.

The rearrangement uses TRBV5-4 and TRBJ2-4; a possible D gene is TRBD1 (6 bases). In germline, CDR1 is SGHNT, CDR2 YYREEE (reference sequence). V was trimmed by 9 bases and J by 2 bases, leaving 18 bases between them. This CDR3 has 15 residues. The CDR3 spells CATKQGKIPKNIQYF. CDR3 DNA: TGTGCCACCAAACAGGGTAAAATTCCCAAAAACATTCAGTACTTC.

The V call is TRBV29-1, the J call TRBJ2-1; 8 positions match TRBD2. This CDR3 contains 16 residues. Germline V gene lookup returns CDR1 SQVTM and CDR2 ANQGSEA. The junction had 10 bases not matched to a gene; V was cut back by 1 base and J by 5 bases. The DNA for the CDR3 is TGCAGCGTTGAAGGCGGGGGGAGCCAAAAACACAATGAGCAGTTCTTC. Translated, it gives CSVEGGGSQKHNEQFF.

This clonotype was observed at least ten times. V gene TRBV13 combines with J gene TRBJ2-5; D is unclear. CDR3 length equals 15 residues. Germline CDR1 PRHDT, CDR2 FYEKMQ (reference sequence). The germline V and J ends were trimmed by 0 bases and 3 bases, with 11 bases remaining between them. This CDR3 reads CASSLGGTQEETQYF. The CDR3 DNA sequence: TGTGCCAGCAGCTTAGGCGGAACCCAGGAAGAGACCCAGTACTTC.